Below are 29 T cell receptor beta chains sequenced from a single sample in a study of T-cell reconstitution after alpha-beta-depleted transplantation in children. The authors prepared the TCRbeta library with unique molecular identifiers. Using its own MiXCR run on the PCR reads, TCRdb lists one record per CDR3 protein. The table shows just over 950,000 distinct CDR3 sequences, with about 29% occurring only once. This specimen was PBMCs, mostly from graft donor cells, taken 360 days after TCRalphabeta/CD19-depleted stem cell transplant. Receptor source: a boy in the first two years of life who had a stem cell transplant for SCID, so the T cells may come from the graft donor.

This clonotype was seen only a few times. The chain carries TRBV27 and TRBJ1-4; TRBD1 is a possible D gene (6 bases). The CDR3 is 16 amino acids. The V and J ends lost 1 base and 0 bases respectively, with 9 bases between them. CDR1 and CDR2 from the germline V gene are MNHEY and SMNVEV (reference sequence). Here the CDR3 DNA reads TGTGCCAGCAGTTTATGGGGGGGGCCAACTAATGAAAAACTGTTTTTT. It is translated as CASSLWGGPTNEKLFF.

This clonotype was counted many times. The rearrangement uses TRBV29-1 and TRBJ2-7; D gene ambiguous. V lost 3 bases and J 2 bases, leaving 5 bases between the germline ends. The CDR3 is 11 residues long. Per the germline V gene, CDR1 is SQVTM and CDR2 is ANQGSEA. The CDR3 DNA reads TGCAGCGTTGAGGTGGCCTACGAGCAGTACTTC. Residues: CSVEVAYEQYF.

This clonotype was seen only a few times. The chain has TRBV7-2 and TRBJ2-3; possibly TRBD2 for D (6 bases). V lost 3 bases and J 2 bases, leaving 18 bases between the germline ends. The germline gives CDR1 SGHTA, CDR2 FQGNSA. This CDR3 has 17 amino acids. In DNA form, the CDR3 reads TGTGCCAGCAGCTTTCGGACCGGGACTCGCTACACAGATACGCAGTATTTT. It is translated as CASSFRTGTRYTDTQYF.

This chain links TRBV4-3 with TRBJ2-5, with 10 bases identical to TRBD2. The V gene end was trimmed by 2 bases and the J gene end by 3 bases; junction bases not matched to a gene: 0. The CDR3 consists of 14 residues. CDR1 LGHNA and CDR2 YSLEER come from the germline V gene. The CDR3 loop is CASSQLAGEETQYF. The CDR3 DNA reads TGCGCCAGCAGCCAACTAGCGGGGGAAGAGACCCAGTACTTC.

V usage is TRBV24-1 and J usage is TRBJ2-1, with unresolved D. There are 13 residues in the CDR3. Germline loops: CDR1 KGHDR, CDR2 SFDVKD. Trimming stripped 3 bases from V and 7 bases from J, with 9 bases between. The DNA for the CDR3 is TGTGCCACCAGTGATCCTTTGGGGAATGAGCAGTTCTTC. It translates to CATSDPLGNEQFF.

Only a few counts were recorded for this clonotype. The chain combines TRBV29-1 with TRBJ2-1; 16 bases align to TRBD2. Germline CDR1 and CDR2: SQVTM and ANQGSEA. V was pared by 4 bases and J by 0 bases, with 6 bases of the junction left unmatched. CDR3 length: 18 amino acids. CDR3 sequence: CSVGGLAGGYPSYNEQFF. The DNA of the CDR3 is TGCAGCGTTGGGGGACTAGCGGGGGGGTACCCCTCCTACAATGAGCAGTTCTTC.

The V and J genes are TRBV29-1 and TRBJ2-3; possibly TRBD1 for D (7 bases). The germline V and J ends were trimmed by 3 bases and 4 bases, with 8 bases remaining between them. The germline gives CDR1 SQVTM, CDR2 ANQGSEA. The CDR3 is 12 amino acids. CDR3 sequence reads: CSVDRGADTQYF. CDR3 coding DNA: TGCAGCGTTGACAGGGGGGCAGATACGCAGTATTTT.

This chain connects TRBV7-2 to TRBJ2-6, with D possibly matching TRBD1 (6 bases). CDR1 is SGHTA and CDR2 is FQGNSA in the germline V gene. With 2 bases removed from V and 8 bases from J, the gap between germline ends came to 13 bases. The CDR3 totals 15 residues. The CDR3 DNA reads as TGTGCCAGCAGCTTATATGCCGGGACATCCAACGTCCTGACTTTC. Its translation is CASSLYAGTSNVLTF.

This clonotype was counted a few times. This rearrangement joins TRBV5-6 to TRBJ2-3; no reliable D call. Germline V gives CDR1 SGHDT, CDR2 YYEEEE. The CDR3 consists of 16 residues. Trimming pared 5 bases from V and 0 bases from J, leaving 16 bases between. The CDR3 DNA is TGTGCCAGCAGTCCGCTTGGACGTACCAGCACAGATACGCAGTATTTT. It translates to CASSPLGRTSTDTQYF. Full variable domain (missing parts from reference TRBV5-6 and TRBJ2-3): DAGVTQSPTHLIKTRGQQVTLRCSPKSGHDTVSWYQQALGQGPQFIFQYYEEEERQRGNFPDRFSGHQFPNYSSELNVNALLLGDSALYLCASSPLGRTSTDTQYFGPGTRLTVL.

The genes are TRBV20-1 and TRBJ2-1; TRBD2 agrees at 15 bases. Germline-derived CDR1 and CDR2 are DFQATT and SNEGSKA (reference sequence). CDR3 length: 14 residues. V was pared by 4 bases and J by 12 bases, with 7 bases of the junction left unmatched. CDR3 sequence: CSAKGLAGGQLQFF. The CDR3 DNA reads as TGCAGTGCTAAAGGACTAGCGGGGGGGCAGTTGCAGTTCTTC.

This clonotype was counted only a few times. The chain carries TRBV18 and TRBJ2-3; 12 bases agree with TRBD2. Germline loops: CDR1 KGHSH, CDR2 LQKENI. Unmatched junction bases numbered 11, after V lost 2 bases and J lost 2 bases. The CDR3 consists of 19 residues. In DNA form, the CDR3 reads TGTGCCAGCTCACCATTAGGGACTAGCGGGCCCTACGCCACAGATACGCAGTATTTT. This codes for CASSPLGTSGPYATDTQYF.

The genes are TRBV12-3 or TRBV12-4 and TRBJ2-1, with 10 bases fitting TRBD1. CDR3 length equals 13 residues. V gave up 6 bases and J gave up 8 bases; unmatched junction bases: 4. The CDR3 coding sequence is TGTGCCAGCAGCAACGGACAGGGGGATGAGCAGTTCTTC. Translated, it gives CASSNGQGDEQFF.

This clonotype was seen only a few times. The V and J genes are TRBV5-1 and TRBJ2-2, with 7 positions matching TRBD1. In germline, CDR1 is SGHRS, CDR2 YFSETQ. V dropped 4 bases and J dropped 5; count of bases not matched to a gene: 5. The CDR3 has 14 amino acids. This CDR3 is CASSGTAETGELFF. CDR3 sequence (DNA): TGCGCCAGCAGCGGGACAGCGGAGACCGGGGAGCTGTTTTTT. Full variable domain (missing parts from reference TRBV5-1 and TRBJ2-2): KAGVTQTPRYLIKTRGQQVTLSCSPISGHRSVSWYQQTPGQGLQFLFEYFSETQRNKGNFPGRFSGRQFSNSRSEMNVSTLELGDSALYLCASSGTAETGELFFGEGSRLTVL.

This chain joins TRBV7-8 and TRBJ2-3; D is ambiguous. V was pared by 4 bases and J by 0 bases, with 11 bases between. The CDR3 runs to 15 residues. Germline V gene sequence: CDR1 SGHVS, CDR2 FQNEAQ. CDR3 in DNA: TGTGCCAGCAGCTCACGACGGGCAAGCACAGATACGCAGTATTTT. Residues: CASSSRRASTDTQYF. Combining the CDR3 with reference TRBV7-8 and TRBJ2-3 gives the whole variable domain GAGVSQSPRYKVAKRGQDVALRCDPISGHVSLFWYQQALGQGPEFLTYFQNEAQLDKSGLPSDRFFAERPEGSVSTLKIQRTQQEDSAVYLCASSSRRASTDTQYFGPGTRLTVL.

The rearrangement links TRBV2 to TRBJ2-4, with 8 bases fitting TRBD2. The CDR3 loop spans 15 amino acids. V was pared by 3 bases and J by 4 bases, with 5 bases of the junction left unmatched. Per the germline V gene, CDR1 is SNHLY and CDR2 is FYNNEI. CDR3 protein: CASSEDSGAKNIQYF. CDR3 sequence (DNA): TGTGCCAGCAGTGAGGATAGCGGGGCTAAAAACATTCAGTACTTC.

This clonotype was seen only a few times. The rearrangement links TRBV10-1 to TRBJ2-5, with 7 nucleotides matching TRBD1. The CDR3 sequence is 13 residues long. The germline V gene has CDR1 WNHNN and CDR2 SYGVQD (reference sequence). Germline trimming cut 1 base from V and 10 bases from J; bases unmatched to any gene: 6. CDR3 coding DNA: TGCGCCAGCAGTGAGTTGCGAGGGGGCAACCAGTACTTC. This encodes CASSELRGGNQYF.

This chain connects TRBV5-1 to TRBJ2-5; 8 nucleotides align to TRBD1. V shed 4 bases and J 4 bases; nucleotides not matched to a gene: 12. The CDR3 consists of 16 residues. Looked up from germline, CDR1 is SGHRS and CDR2 is YFSETQ. This CDR3 is CASSPTGTGGRETQYF. CDR3 nucleotides: TGCGCCAGCAGCCCGACCGGGACAGGAGGCAGAGAGACCCAGTACTTC. Drawing the rest from reference TRBV5-1 and TRBJ2-5, the complete variable domain is KAGVTQTPRYLIKTRGQQVTLSCSPISGHRSVSWYQQTPGQGLQFLFEYFSETQRNKGNFPGRFSGRQFSNSRSEMNVSTLELGDSALYLCASSPTGTGGRETQYFGPGTRLLVL.

This chain joins TRBV12-3 or TRBV12-4 and TRBJ2-3, with TRBD2 matching 8 bases. Trimming cost V 6 bases and J 5 bases; bases outside gene matches: 10. The length of the CDR3 is 15 residues. CDR3 sequence: CASSKRGPVGDTQYF. The CDR3 coding sequence is TGTGCCAGCAGCAAGCGGGGGCCCGTGGGAGATACGCAGTATTTT.

The chain recombines TRBV28 with TRBJ2-7; 7 bases are shared with TRBD1. The CDR3 consists of 18 residues. The V segment lost 5 bases and the J segment 2 bases; nucleotides outside the gene matches: 18. From germline, CDR1 is MDHEN and CDR2 SYDVKM. The CDR3 nucleotides are TGTGCCAGCAGTGGTGACAGGGAAGAAAGCGGAGGCCCCTACGAGCAGTACTTC. Its translation is CASSGDREESGGPYEQYF.

This clonotype was observed a handful of times. The chain joins TRBV20-1 to TRBJ2-3; TRBD2 might be the D (6 bases). The germline V gene has CDR1 DFQATT and CDR2 SNEGSKA (reference sequence). V was cut by 0 bases and J by 2 bases, with 15 bases left in between. CDR3 size: 16 residues. CDR3 sequence reads: CSARDRRRGHTDTQYF. CDR3 coding DNA: TGCAGTGCTAGAGATAGGCGGCGGGGCCACACAGATACGCAGTATTTT.

This clonotype was recorded a few times. The chain is built from TRBV20-1 and TRBJ2-3, with a possible D match to TRBD1 (6 bases). Looked up from germline, CDR1 is DFQATT and CDR2 is SNEGSKA (reference sequence). CDR3 length equals 15 residues. With 2 bases removed from V and 0 bases from J, the gap between germline ends came to 12 bases. CDR3 in amino acids: CSARSGQTSTDTQYF. CDR3 coding DNA: TGCAGTGCTAGATCCGGACAGACTAGCACAGATACGCAGTATTTT.

In this sample, this clonotype turned up a few times. In DNA, the CDR3 is TGTGCCAGCAGCCAGAGGGCAGGCTCCGAGACCCAGTACTTC. Its protein product is CASSQRAGSETQYF. J is TRBJ2-5 and V is TRBV7-2; a weak D match, TRBD2 (5 bases). CDR1 and CDR2 (germline): SGHTA, FQGNSA. V shed 5 bases and J shed 5 bases, with 15 bases lying between them. The CDR3 has 14 amino acids.

This chain connects TRBV5-1 to TRBJ1-5; the match to TRBD1 covers 7 bases. The V gene end was trimmed by 8 bases and the J gene end by 3 bases; junction bases not matched to a gene: 11. Germline V CDR1 and CDR2: SGHRS, YFSETQ. This CDR3 contains 15 residues. The CDR3 loop is CASSTTGALNQPQHF. The CDR3 nucleotides read TGCGCCAGTTCCACCACAGGGGCCCTCAATCAGCCCCAGCATTTT.

This chain uses TRBV12-3 or TRBV12-4 with TRBJ2-7, with 9 bases matching TRBD1. J lost 4 bases, V lost 8 bases, and 6 bases had no gene match. The CDR3 length is 13 residues. The CDR3 DNA follows: TGTGCCAGCGCCCGGGGACAGGGATACGAGCAGTACTTC. As protein: CASARGQGYEQYF.

This clonotype was observed a few times. The gene calls are TRBV11-2 and TRBJ2-1, with 11 bases aligning to TRBD2. The CDR3 sequence is 18 residues long. J gave up 5 bases and V 5 bases, and 14 bases lay outside the gene matches. CDR1 and CDR2 (germline): SGHAT, FQNNGV. CDR3 in DNA: TGTGCCAGCAGCCAGAAACTAGCGGGGGCTTCTGGCAACAATGAGCAGTTCTTC. Protein sequence: CASSQKLAGASGNNEQFF.

The sample holds a few counts of this clonotype. The CDR3 region is CASSFQGAIYEQYF. The CDR3 DNA follows: TGTGCCAGCAGTTTCCAGGGGGCAATCTACGAGCAGTACTTC. The chain couples TRBV12-3 or TRBV12-4 to TRBJ2-7, with 8 bases lining up with TRBD1. The ends lost 3 bases at V and 3 bases at J; junction bases unmatched: 4. This CDR3 has 14 amino acids.

The chain links TRBV9 to TRBJ2-7; TRBD1 or TRBD2 may be the D gene (5 bases each). V was shortened by 0 bases and J by 3 bases, with 13 bases between the two germline ends. The germline V gene encodes CDR1 SGDLS and CDR2 YYNGEE. The CDR3 is made up of 15 amino acids. CDR3 DNA: TGTGCCAGCAGCGTAGATCCAGGGACGAGCTACGAGCAGTACTTC. Encoded protein: CASSVDPGTSYEQYF.

In its sample, this clonotype was seen a few times. V is TRBV5-1 and J is TRBJ2-2, with 9 bases matching TRBD1. Germline assignment: CDR1 SGHRS and CDR2 YFSETQ. The CDR3 loop spans 16 amino acids. The J segment lost 4 bases and the V segment lost 1 base, leaving 5 bases of the junction unmatched. CDR3 amino acids: CASSLTGGSTTGELFF. CDR3 nucleotide sequence: TGCGCCAGCAGCTTGACAGGGGGCTCTACCACCGGGGAGCTGTTTTTT.

The chain uses TRBV5-1 and TRBJ1-6, with D unresolved. Germline-derived CDR1 and CDR2 are SGHRS and YFSETQ. The CDR3 loop spans 16 amino acids. V lost 4 bases and J lost 11, with 22 bases in between. The CDR3, as DNA: TGCGCCAGCAGCGTAGAATTATGGACGGTTGGCACACCCCTCCACTTT. This codes for CASSVELWTVGTPLHF. Variable domain in full (rest from reference TRBV5-1 and TRBJ1-6): KAGVTQTPRYLIKTRGQQVTLSCSPISGHRSVSWYQQTPGQGLQFLFEYFSETQRNKGNFPGRFSGRQFSNSRSEMNVSTLELGDSALYLCASSVELWTVGTPLHFGNGTRLTVT.